The next 24 T cell receptor beta chains were all read from a single sample in a study of metastatic and nonmetastatic thyroid tumors. TCRdb re-analyzed the PCR reads through MiXCR. The data show tens of thousands of clones, more than 3.5% seen once. Until they underwent thyroid surgery, no patient had received any treatment. Specimen: blood. These receptors were collected from a female donor with papillary thyroid cancer or a benign thyroid nodule (not recorded which). Some clones in this sample may be carry-over from other donors' samples.

The chain couples TRBV19 to TRBJ2-3; 7 bases fit TRBD1. Germline CDR1 LNHDA, CDR2 SQIVND (reference sequence). The CDR3 consists of 14 residues. The V and J ends lost 11 bases and 3 bases, in that order; junction bases with no gene match: 11. For the CDR3, the DNA is TGTGCCCGTACCACAGGGGAAGGTACAGATACGCAGTATTTT. Encoded protein: CARTTGEGTDTQYF.

This clone was detected a few times. The chain carries TRBV6-1 and TRBJ2-2, with 9 positions matching TRBD2. Germline trimming cut 5 bases from V and 3 bases from J; bases unmatched to any gene: 4. The CDR3 consists of 15 residues. Germline CDR1 and CDR2: MNHNS and SASEGT. The CDR3 DNA sequence: TGTGCCAGCAGTCCGACTAGCGGTGACACCGGGGAGCTGTTTTTT. Residues: CASSPTSGDTGELFF.

This rearrangement joins TRBV30 to TRBJ1-2; 7 bases are a match to TRBD1. Per germline, CDR1 GTSNPN and CDR2 SVGIG (reference sequence). The CDR3 extends over 12 amino acids. The V gene end was trimmed by 1 base and the J gene end by 8 bases; junction bases not matched to a gene: 4. Written as DNA, the CDR3 is TGTGCCTGGAGTGAGGGGGCTGAAGGCTACACCTTC. This sequence encodes CAWSEGAEGYTF.

This clone was picked up a small number of times. The chain recombines TRBV5-1 with TRBJ1-1; a weak D match, TRBD1 (5 bases). Per germline, CDR1 SGHRS and CDR2 YFSETQ. The ends were cut back, 0 bases at V and 0 bases at J, with 9 bases in the middle. The CDR3 is 15 residues long. The CDR3 nucleotides read TGCGCCAGCAGCTTGGGGGACGGGATGAACACTGAAGCTTTCTTT. Translating it yields CASSLGDGMNTEAFF.

Only a few counts were recorded for this clone. The V call is TRBV5-5, the J call TRBJ2-3, with TRBD2 as a possible D gene (7 bases). The CDR3 length is 17 residues. V was trimmed by 1 base and J by 3 bases, leaving 18 bases between them. Germline CDR1 is SGHKS and CDR2 is YYEKEE (reference sequence). CDR3 amino acids: CASSLNPSSGTTDTQYF. CDR3 DNA sequence: TGTGCCAGCAGCTTGAATCCCTCGAGCGGGACAACAGATACGCAGTATTTT.

This clone was seen repeatedly, ten times or more. V gene TRBV15 combines with J gene TRBJ2-2, with 10 positions matching TRBD2. With 0 bases clipped from V and 10 bases from J, the junction kept 14 bases outside the gene matches. Germline CDR1 LNHNV, CDR2 YYDKDF (reference sequence). This CDR3 comprises 18 residues. CDR3 bases: TGTGCCACCAGCAGAGATCTTTTTTTGCCTAGCGGGAGTGCGGAGCTGTTTTTT. Encoded protein: CATSRDLFLPSGSAELFF.

This clone was detected many times. This chain uses TRBV4-2 with TRBJ2-7; 8 bases are shared with TRBD2. After removal of 0 bases from V and 3 bases from J, the junction contained 13 bases not matched to a gene. The CDR3 is 18 amino acids. In germline, CDR1 is LGHNA, CDR2 YNFKEQ. The chain's CDR3 is CASSQDWEPGLGVYEQYF. The CDR3 region has the DNA TGTGCCAGCAGCCAAGATTGGGAGCCGGGACTAGGAGTCTACGAGCAGTACTTC.

This clone was recorded a few times. The genes are TRBV20-1 and TRBJ2-1; D call uncertain. The germline V gene has CDR1 DFQATT and CDR2 SNEGSKA (reference sequence). V was clipped by 5 bases and J by 8 bases, with 19 bases between them. The CDR3 is 14 residues long. For the CDR3, the DNA is TGCAGTGCTCTCGACGGGCTAAGTAGGTATGAGCAGTTCTTC. Its translation: CSALDGLSRYEQFF.

This clone appeared many times. CDR3 sequence: CSARDGLAGQVSGELFF. The CDR3 DNA reads TGCAGTGCTAGAGATGGGCTAGCGGGACAGGTATCCGGGGAGCTGTTTTTT. The chain combines TRBV20-1 with TRBJ2-2; D perhaps matches TRBD2 (9 bases). V gave up 0 bases and J gave up 6 bases, with 20 bases separating them. Germline CDR1 reads DFQATT; CDR2 reads SNEGSKA (reference sequence). The CDR3 is made up of 17 amino acids.

This clone showed up many times. This rearrangement joins TRBV24-1 to TRBJ2-7; 7 bases match TRBD1. The CDR3 loop spans 16 amino acids. J was trimmed by 5 bases and V by 2 bases; bases with no gene match: 11. Germline V lookup: CDR1 KGHDR, CDR2 SFDVKD. CDR3 nucleotide sequence: TGTGCCACCAGTGATTCACAGACAGGGATCGACCACGAGCAGTACTTC. Its translation: CATSDSQTGIDHEQYF.

In DNA, the CDR3 is TGTGCCAGCAAAGACAGGGTCCTTGAAAAACTGTTTTTT. It translates to CASKDRVLEKLFF. This rearrangement joins TRBV28 to TRBJ1-4; TRBD1 matches 7 bases. The CDR3 loop spans 13 amino acids. CDR1 and CDR2 (germline): MDHEN, SYDVKM. J was trimmed by 7 bases and V by 7 bases; bases with no gene match: 6.

A note on this clone: This may be a read error: a much more frequent sequence differs by one nucleotide. The sample contains more than one DNA sequence encoding this CDR3. The CDR3 reads CASSLGAKGWALGSTEAFF. CDR3 in DNA: TGTGCCAGCAGTTTAGGCGCGAAAGGGTGGGCGTTGGGTAGCACTGAAGCTTTCTTT. The genes are TRBV27 and TRBJ1-1, with D hard to call. Germline-derived CDR1 and CDR2 are MNHEY and SMNVEV (reference sequence). Trimming stripped 2 bases from V and 4 bases from J, with 26 bases between. The CDR3 is 19 amino acids.

This clone has ten or more counts. The chain couples TRBV6-4 to TRBJ2-1; D is unclear. CDR1 is MRHNA, CDR2 SNTAGT, per germline. This CDR3 has 17 residues. The V and J ends lost 0 bases and 3 bases respectively, with 15 bases between them. In DNA, the CDR3 is TGTGCCAGCAGTGACTCGTTCGACCTGTCACGCTACAATGAGCAGTTCTTC. It encodes CASSDSFDLSRYNEQFF.

The chain uses TRBV5-1 and TRBJ1-2; no definite D call. Per the germline V gene, CDR1 is SGHRS and CDR2 is YFSETQ. V lost 4 bases, J lost 0 bases, and 13 bases lay in between. This CDR3 is 15 amino acids long. The CDR3 bases are TGCGCCAGCAGCCCGAACAGTGCCTCTAACTATGGCTACACCTTC. This sequence encodes CASSPNSASNYGYTF.

Points on this clone: Being one base from a much bigger clone, this may be a read error. V gene TRBV4-1 combines with J gene TRBJ2-1; D possibly matches TRBD1 or TRBD2 (5 bases each). Germline V CDR1 and CDR2: MGHRA, YSYEKL. V was trimmed by 1 base and J by 2 bases, leaving 12 bases between them. The CDR3 length is 16 residues. Written as DNA, the CDR3 is TGCGCCAGCAGCCAAGTGTGGGGGTCCACCTACAATGAGCAGTTCTTC. Translating gives CASSQVWGSTYNEQFF.

This clone was seen ten or more times. At the DNA level, this CDR3 is encoded by other sequences in the same sample as well. V gene TRBV5-6 combines with J gene TRBJ1-6, with TRBD1 identical over 12 bases. With V trimmed by 6 bases and J by 9 bases, 10 bases remained unmatched. The CDR3 has 16 amino acids. Germline V gene data show CDR1 as SGHDT and CDR2 as YYEEEE. CDR3 region: CASTIRDRGPFSPLHF. The CDR3 region has the DNA TGTGCCAGCACCATCCGGGACAGGGGGCCTTTTTCACCCCTCCACTTT.

This clone was found a few times. The rearrangement links TRBV7-8 to TRBJ2-2; unclear D gene. The CDR3 has 14 amino acids. V lost 1 base to trimming and J lost 5 bases, with 8 bases between them. CDR1 is SGHVS and CDR2 is FQNEAQ in the germline V gene. The CDR3 nucleotides read TGTGCCAGCAGCTTAGTTACAAATACCGGGGAGCTGTTTTTT. This codes for CASSLVTNTGELFF.

As regards this clone: The junction does not match germline at one end; this may be a read error. The V and J genes are TRBV27 and TRBJ1-1, with TRBD1 matching 10 bases. CDR3 length: 14 residues. CDR1 and CDR2 from the germline V gene are MNHEY and SMNVEV (reference sequence). CDR3 loop: CASMKTGGFTEAFF. CDR3 DNA sequence: TGTGCCAGCATGAAGACAGGGGGCTTTACTGAGGCTTTCTTT.

This clone was recorded at least ten times. The CDR3: CASSLEITDTQYF. CDR3 in DNA: TGTGCCAGCAGCTTAGAGATCACAGATACGCAGTATTTT. The genes are TRBV7-8 and TRBJ2-3; D not certain. V lost 1 base and J 2 bases, leaving 4 bases between the germline ends. There are 13 residues in the CDR3. Germline V gene data show CDR1 as SGHVS and CDR2 as FQNEAQ.

This clone was counted many times. The chain is built from TRBV7-8 and TRBJ2-1; D might be TRBD2 (9 bases). Trimming pared 6 bases from V and 3 bases from J, leaving 18 bases between. Germline values: CDR1 SGHVS, CDR2 FQNEAQ. The CDR3 is made up of 16 amino acids. The CDR3 sequence is CASRTGGSGGYNEQFF. The CDR3 nucleotides read TGTGCCAGCAGAACAGGGGGTAGCGGGGGCTACAATGAGCAGTTCTTC.

This clone was found many times. The V call is TRBV30, the J call TRBJ1-6, with 9 nucleotides matching TRBD1. This CDR3 contains 14 residues. Germline-derived CDR1 and CDR2 are GTSNPN and SVGIG (reference sequence). V trimming: 2 bases; J trimming: 8 bases; junction bases outside the gene matches: 4. CDR3 region: CAWSRDRADSPLHF. CDR3 sequence (DNA): TGTGCCTGGAGTCGGGACAGGGCGGATTCACCCCTCCACTTT.

This clone was observed many times. This rearrangement joins TRBV24-1 to TRBJ2-2; TRBD1 is a possible D gene (5 bases). CDR1 KGHDR and CDR2 SFDVKD come from the germline V gene. CDR3 length equals 14 residues. Trimming took off 1 base at V and 7 bases at J, with 9 bases between the two ends. CDR3 amino acids: CATSDLRGNGELFF. In nucleotides, the CDR3 is TGTGCCACCAGTGATTTAAGGGGTAACGGGGAGCTGTTTTTT.

The V and J genes are TRBV27 and TRBJ1-2; tentative D call: TRBD1 (5 bases). The CDR3 runs to 13 residues. Deletions cut 5 bases from V and 1 base from J, with 8 bases between. Looked up from germline, CDR1 is MNHEY and CDR2 is SMNVEV (reference sequence). CDR3 region: CASSDRINYGYTF. The DNA for the CDR3 is TGTGCCAGCAGTGACAGAATTAACTATGGCTACACCTTC.

This clone appeared many times. This sequence joins TRBV19 and TRBJ2-1; TRBD2 aligns across 10 bases. This CDR3 comprises 16 residues. Germline trimming cut 7 bases from V and 0 bases from J; bases unmatched to any gene: 6. Germline V gene sequence: CDR1 LNHDA, CDR2 SQIVND (reference sequence). CDR3 residues: CASNQLAGFSYNEQFF. DNA for the CDR3: TGTGCCAGTAATCAACTAGCGGGATTCTCCTACAATGAGCAGTTCTTC.